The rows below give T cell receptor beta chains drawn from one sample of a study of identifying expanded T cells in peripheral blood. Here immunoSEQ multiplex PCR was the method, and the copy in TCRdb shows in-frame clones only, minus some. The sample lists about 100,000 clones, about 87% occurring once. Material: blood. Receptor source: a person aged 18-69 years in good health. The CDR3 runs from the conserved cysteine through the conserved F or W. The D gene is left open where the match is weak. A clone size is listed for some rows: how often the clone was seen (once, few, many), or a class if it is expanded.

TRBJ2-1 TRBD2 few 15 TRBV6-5 TGTGCCAGCAGCCAAGGGCGGGAGGGCTACAATGAGCAGTTCTTC CASSQGREGYNEQFF
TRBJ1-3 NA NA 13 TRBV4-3 TGCGCCAGCAGCCAAGCCGAGCGGCACACCATATATTTT CASSQAERHTIYF
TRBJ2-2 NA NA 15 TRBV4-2 TGTGCCAGCAGCCAAGGGGACCTGAACACCGGGGAGCTGTTTTTT CASSQGDLNTGELFF
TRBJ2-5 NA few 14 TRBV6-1 TGTGCCAGCATTAAGGGGAACTCCCAAGAGACCCAGTACTTC CASIKGNSQETQYF
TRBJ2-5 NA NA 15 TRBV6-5 TGTGCCAGCAGTTACTCGTTTTGGCAACGGGCGACCCAGTACTTC CASSYSFWQRATQYF
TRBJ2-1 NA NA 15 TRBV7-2 TGTGCCAGCAGCTTGGGCCAGTCCCTTACAATTGGGCAGTTCTTC CASSLGQSLTIGQFF
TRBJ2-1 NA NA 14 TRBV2 TGTGCCAGCAGTGTTCAGACTAGCTACAATGAGCAGTTCTTC CASSVQTSYNEQFF
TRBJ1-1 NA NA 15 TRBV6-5 TGTGCCAGCAGTTACTCTGGGACGGCGAACACTGAAGCTTTCTTT CASSYSGTANTEAFF
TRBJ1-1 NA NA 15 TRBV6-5 TGTGCCAGCAGTTACAGTGGGCAGACGAACACTGAAGCTTTCTTT CASSYSGQTNTEAFF
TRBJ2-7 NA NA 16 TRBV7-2 TGTGCCAGCAGCTTACCCGGGGGTGGAGGAGATGGCGAGCAGTACTTC CASSLPGGGGDGEQYF
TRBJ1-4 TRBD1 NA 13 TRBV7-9 TGTGCCAGCAGGCAAAGACAGGGGGAAAAACTGTTTTTT CASRQRQGEKLFF
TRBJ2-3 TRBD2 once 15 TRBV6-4 TGTGCCAGCAGTGGTAGCGGGGGGGCCCCAGATACGCAGTATTTT CASSGSGGAPDTQYF
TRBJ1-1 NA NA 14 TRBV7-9 TGTGCCAGCAGCAGCGACACCAGGAACACTGAAGCTTTCTTT CASSSDTRNTEAFF
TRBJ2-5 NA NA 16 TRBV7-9 TGTGCCAGCAGCTTACGGCAGGGTCATCCAAAAGAGACCCAGTACTTC CASSLRQGHPKETQYF
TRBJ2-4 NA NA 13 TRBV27 TGTGCCAGCTCTCACCCAGACACAAACATTCAGTACTTC CASSHPDTNIQYF
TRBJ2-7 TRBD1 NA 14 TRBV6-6 TGTGCCAGCAGGAGGGACAGCATAACCTACGAGCAGTACTTC CASRRDSITYEQYF
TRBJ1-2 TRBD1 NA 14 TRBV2 TGTGCCAGCAGTGAGGGGGACAGCATCTATGGCTACACCTTC CASSEGDSIYGYTF
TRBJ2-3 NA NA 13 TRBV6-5 TGTGCCAGCAGCCGAGCGAGATGGGATACGCAGTATTTT CASSRARWDTQYF
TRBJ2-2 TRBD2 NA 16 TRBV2 TGTGCCAGCATGAGGACGCGGGGGACCAACACCGGGGAGCTGTTTTTT CASMRTRGTNTGELFF
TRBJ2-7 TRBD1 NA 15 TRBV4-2 TGTGCCAGCAGCACCTCCGGGACAGATCGTTCCGAGCAGTACTTC CASSTSGTDRSEQYF
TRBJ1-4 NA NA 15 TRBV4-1 TGCGCCAGCAGCCAGGTCGGCGCCATTAATGAAAAACTGTTTTTT CASSQVGAINEKLFF
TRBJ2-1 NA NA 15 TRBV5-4 TGTGCCAGCAGCGCCGACCTCGGCTCCTACAATGAGCAGTTCTTC CASSADLGSYNEQFF
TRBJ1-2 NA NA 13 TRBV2 TGTGCCAGCAGAAGAGAACAGGGCTATGGCTACACCTTC CASRREQGYGYTF
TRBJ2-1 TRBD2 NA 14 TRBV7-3 TGTGCCAGCAGCCGTCTAGCGGGGGCCGCCCAGCAGTTCTTC CASSRLAGAAQQFF
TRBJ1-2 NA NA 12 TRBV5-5 TGTGCCAGCAGCTTGGACAGCTATGGCTACACCTTC CASSLDSYGYTF
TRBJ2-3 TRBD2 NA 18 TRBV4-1 TGCGCCAGCAGCCAAGAACCGTTGACTAGCGGTCTCACAGATACGCAGTATTTT CASSQEPLTSGLTDTQYF
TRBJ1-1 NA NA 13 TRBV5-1 TGCGCCAGCAGCTTGGATTCGGGCACTGAAGCTTTCTTT CASSLDSGTEAFF
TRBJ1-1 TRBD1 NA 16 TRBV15 TGTGCCACCAGCACACGTCGACAGGGCAGAAACACTGAAGCTTTCTTT CATSTRRQGRNTEAFF
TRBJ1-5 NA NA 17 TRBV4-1 TGCGCCAGCAGCCTCGTCTTGAGGCATAGAGGCAATCAGCCCCAGCATTTT CASSLVLRHRGNQPQHF
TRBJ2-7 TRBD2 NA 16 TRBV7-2 TGTGCCAGCAGCGGAGCCGGGACTAGCGGCTTCTACGAGCAGTACTTC CASSGAGTSGFYEQYF
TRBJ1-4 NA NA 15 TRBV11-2 TGTGCCAGCAGCTTAGGGGCAGGGGCGCGTGAAAAACTGTTTTTT CASSLGAGAREKLFF
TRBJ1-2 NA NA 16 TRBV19 TGTGCCAGTAGTATAGGTACCTCGGGGCAGGTATATGGCTACACCTTC CASSIGTSGQVYGYTF
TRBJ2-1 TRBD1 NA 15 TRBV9 TGTGCCAGCAGCATCCGGGACAGGGGATACAATGAGCAGTTCTTC CASSIRDRGYNEQFF
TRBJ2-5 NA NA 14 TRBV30 TGTGCCTGGAGTCTTTGGCGTTCGTCCGGGACCCAGTACTTC CAWSLWRSSGTQYF
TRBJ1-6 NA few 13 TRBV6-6 TGTGCCAGCAGTGAGGCCCGGAATTCACCCCTCCACTTT CASSEARNSPLHF
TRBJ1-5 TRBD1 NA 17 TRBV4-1 TGCGCCAGCAGCCAAGAAGCGGGGGGCAGGGGGTACCAGCCCCAGCATTTT CASSQEAGGRGYQPQHF
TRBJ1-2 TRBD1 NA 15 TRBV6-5 TGTGCCAGCAGTTCGGGACAGACCGCCCTTTATGGCTACACCTTC CASSSGQTALYGYTF
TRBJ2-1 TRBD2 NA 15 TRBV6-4 TGTGCCAGCAGTGACCGTGTGGGCGGGGGCAATGAGCAGTTCTTC CASSDRVGGGNEQFF
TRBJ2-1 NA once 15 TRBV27 TGTGCCAGCAGTTTCGGGGCAGGGACCTACAATGAGCAGTTCTTC CASSFGAGTYNEQFF
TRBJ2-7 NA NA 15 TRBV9 TGTGCCAGCAGCGTAGTCGCGGGACAGCACTACGAGCAGTACTTC CASSVVAGQHYEQYF
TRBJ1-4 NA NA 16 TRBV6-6 TGTGCCAGCAGCCTAAACACAGGGAGGTCAAATGAAAAACTGTTTTTT CASSLNTGRSNEKLFF
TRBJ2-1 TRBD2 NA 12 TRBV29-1 TGCAGCTCTAGCGGGAGAACCCATGAGCAGTTCTTC CSSSGRTHEQFF
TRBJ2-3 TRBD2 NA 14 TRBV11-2 TGTGCCAGCGAAGGGGACTACCAGGCAGATACGCAGTATTTT CASEGDYQADTQYF
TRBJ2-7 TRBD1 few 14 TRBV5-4 TGTGCCAGCAGCCTGGACAGGTTCTCGTACGAGCAGTACTTC CASSLDRFSYEQYF
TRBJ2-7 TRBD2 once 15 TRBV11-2 TGTGCCAGCAGCGCCCGACTAGCGGGAGAGTATGAGCAGTACTTC CASSARLAGEYEQYF
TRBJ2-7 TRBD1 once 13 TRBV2 TGTGCCAGCAGGGGACAGGTTACCTACGAGCAGTACTTC CASRGQVTYEQYF
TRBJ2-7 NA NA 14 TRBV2 TGTGCCAGCAGTGAACGTGGCGCTGGATACGAGCAGTACTTC CASSERGAGYEQYF
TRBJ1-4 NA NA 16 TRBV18 TGTGCCAGCTCACCGAACAGTCCCGCAACTAATGAAAAACTGTTTTTT CASSPNSPATNEKLFF